This T cell receptor beta chain was documented in a study of OX40 agonist ivuxolimab in advanced cancers. Overall study: Partial responses were achieved by three patients: one hepatocellular carcinoma, two cutaneous melanoma.

Clones were read by immunoSEQ multiplex PCR, and TCRdb kept only the in-frame ones, dropping some. The sample lists some 16,000 clones, roughly 79% occurring once. From germline, CDR1 is SGHVS and CDR2 FQNEAQ. The ends were cut back, 4 bases at V and 0 bases at J, with 3 bases in the middle. This CDR3 has 13 amino acids. The J gene is TRBJ2-2, the V gene TRBV7-8, with D uncertain. Material: CD4+ or CD8+ T cells sorted from blood, obtained in a trial of the OX40 agonist ivuxolimab. The receptor comes from an adult with an advanced solid tumor such as melanoma, head and neck, liver or kidney cancer. CDR3 nucleotides: TGTGCCAGCAGCTCTGCGAACACCGGGGAGCTGTTTTTT. Its protein is CASSSANTGELFF.